This T cell receptor beta chain was sequenced in a study of cytomegalovirus exposure and HLA in healthy donors. Study context: The roughly 110 validation repertoires were produced on the same platform as the 650 or so repertoires of the first cohort. This was reported in a later analysis.

V was clipped by 3 bases and J by 2 bases, with 11 bases between them. Germline V CDR1 and CDR2: MDHEN, SYDVKM. The CDR3 has 15 residues. Study-wide points: Most TCRs appeared rarely, but some public TCRs recurred in many donors. In vitro checks showed that a few CMV-associated chains really do target CMV antigens. The authors enumerated over 150 TCR beta chains as linked to cytomegalovirus.

About this clone: Its antigen remains unidentified.

TCRdb's table, derived via immunoSEQ multiplex PCR, lists solely in-frame clones and lacks some. The table shows 90,000 to 130,000 clones, with 89% occurring only once. The sample taken for sequencing was PBMCs. The chain couples TRBV28 to TRBJ1-5, with a possible D match to TRBD1 (5 bases). The sequence came from a woman between 18 and 30 years old in good health and CMV-seronegative. Here the CDR3 DNA reads TGTGCCAGCAGTTTGAAAGGGGCGGGCAATCAGCCCCAGCATTTT. Translation gives CASSLKGAGNQPQHF. Drawing the rest from reference TRBV28 and TRBJ1-5, the complete variable domain is DVKVTQSSRYLVKRTGEKVFLECVQDMDHENMFWYRQDPGLGLRLIYFSYDVKMKEKGDIPEGYSVSREKKERFSLILESASTNQTSMYLCASSLKGAGNQPQHFGDGTRLSIL.